Shown below are 12 T cell receptor beta chains from a single sample sequenced in a study of blood T cell repertoires in COVID-19. Using immunoSEQ multiplex PCR, the repertoire was profiled, and TCRdb retains in-frame clones only, with some absent. The profile shows some 330,000 clones, about 92% of them singletons. The specimen was PBMCs or T cells enriched from blood (not recorded which). Source of these receptors: a woman in her 30s who had recovered from COVID-19.

This clone was seen more than once but under ten times. This chain links TRBV4-1 with TRBJ2-1; perhaps TRBD2 as D (5 bases). Germline V gene lookup returns CDR1 MGHRA and CDR2 YSYEKL. V was trimmed by 0 bases and J by 5 bases, leaving 5 bases between them. This CDR3 contains 13 residues. This chain's CDR3 is CASSQELDNEQFF. In DNA form, the CDR3 reads TGCGCCAGCAGCCAAGAACTAGACAATGAGCAGTTCTTC.

CDR3 residues: CASSQGQGLEAFF. For the CDR3, the DNA is TGCGCCAGCAGCCAAGGACAGGGGCTAGAAGCTTTCTTT. The chain carries TRBV5-1 and TRBJ1-1; 9 bases are a match to TRBD1. J gave up 8 bases and V 4 bases, and 6 bases lay outside the gene matches. Per germline, CDR1 SGHRS and CDR2 YFSETQ. CDR3 length: 13 residues.

CDR3 in amino acids: CASRIARLQPDEQYF. The CDR3 DNA is TGTGCCAGCAGAATCGCGCGTTTACAGCCCGACGAGCAGTACTTC. V gene TRBV28 combines with J gene TRBJ2-7; D call uncertain. This CDR3 has 15 amino acids. Trimming removed 6 bases at V and 5 bases at J, with 20 bases between. The germline V gene has CDR1 MDHEN and CDR2 SYDVKM.

CDR3 amino acids: CSVGASGGNSYEQYF. CDR3 in DNA: TGCAGCGTTGGGGCTAGCGGGGGAAACTCCTACGAGCAGTACTTC. This chain links TRBV29-1 with TRBJ2-7; 10 bases are shared with TRBD2. V gave up 4 bases and J gave up 0 bases; unmatched junction bases: 6. The germline CDR1 and CDR2 sequences are SQVTM and ANQGSEA. The CDR3 is 15 residues long.

The V call is TRBV2, the J call TRBJ1-5, with 8 bases aligning to TRBD1. CDR1 is SNHLY, CDR2 FYNNEI, per germline. V shed 10 bases, J shed 2 bases, and the junction held 10 bases outside the gene matches. The CDR3 totals 15 residues. The CDR3 protein is CATRPDRGGNQPQHF. CDR3 nucleotides: TGTGCCACCCGCCCTGACAGGGGTGGCAATCAGCCCCAGCATTTT.

V and J are TRBV14 and TRBJ2-7; D remains unclear. This CDR3 is 14 amino acids long. CDR1 is SGHDN and CDR2 is FVKESK in the germline V gene. Trimming shortened V by 3 bases and J by 3 bases, and 12 bases separated the two germline ends. The CDR3 DNA is TGTGCCAGCAGCCAGATCGGCGGCGGCTACGAGCAGTACTTC. It codes for CASSQIGGGYEQYF.

The gene calls are TRBV7-9 and TRBJ2-1; a possible D gene is TRBD2 (7 bases). The V end was cut by 1 base, the J end by 6 bases, with 13 bases between. CDR1 is SEHNR and CDR2 is FQNEAQ in the germline V gene (reference sequence). This CDR3 region has 15 residues. The CDR3 nucleotides are TGTGCCAGCAGCTTAGTGGCAGGGGAGGGCAATGAGCAGTTCTTC. It yields the protein CASSLVAGEGNEQFF.

The chain has TRBV6-5 and TRBJ1-3, with 7 bases aligning to TRBD1. With 7 bases clipped from V and 1 base from J, the junction kept 4 bases outside the gene matches. Per the germline V gene, CDR1 is MNHEY and CDR2 is SVGAGI. This CDR3 has 14 residues. In DNA, the CDR3 is TGTGCCAGCACTCCAGGGGGGTCTGGAAACACCATATATTTT. Protein sequence: CASTPGGSGNTIYF.

The gene calls are TRBV9 and TRBJ2-7, with D perhaps TRBD1 (6 bases). V was cut by 4 bases and J by 4 bases, with 15 bases left in between. CDR1 is SGDLS and CDR2 is YYNGEE in the germline V gene. The CDR3 loop spans 14 amino acids. The CDR3: CASSPPQGRYEQYF. CDR3 coding DNA: TGTGCCAGCAGCCCCCCCCAGGGGAGATACGAGCAGTACTTC.

V gene TRBV10-3 combines with J gene TRBJ2-3, with 8 bases that match TRBD2. V was pared by 6 bases and J by 1 base, with 9 bases of the junction left unmatched. Germline V lookup: CDR1 ENHRY, CDR2 SYGVKD. The CDR3 contains 16 residues. CDR3 coding DNA: TGTGCCATCAGCCCCGGGAGCGGGGGACGCACAGATACGCAGTATTTT. Its protein product is CAISPGSGGRTDTQYF.

The chain employs TRBV2 and TRBJ1-4, with 7 bases lining up with TRBD1. The V gene end was trimmed by 5 bases and the J gene end by 7 bases; junction bases not matched to a gene: 13. CDR1 and CDR2 (germline): SNHLY, FYNNEI. This CDR3 region has 16 residues. The CDR3 sequence is CASSTFLTAGGEKLFF. The CDR3 DNA follows: TGTGCCAGCAGTACCTTCTTGACAGCAGGGGGTGAAAAACTGTTTTTT.

The J gene is TRBJ2-1, the V gene TRBV19, with 9 bases identical to TRBD2. CDR3 length: 15 amino acids. Germline CDR1 reads LNHDA; CDR2 reads SQIVND (reference sequence). V trimming: 5 bases; J trimming: 3 bases; junction bases outside the gene matches: 5. This chain's CDR3 is CASSLATSGYNEQFF. CDR3 coding DNA: TGTGCCAGTAGTCTAGCGACTAGCGGCTACAATGAGCAGTTCTTC.